The 9 T cell receptor beta chains below all came from one sample that was sequenced in a study of graft-versus-host responses after intestinal transplantation. For these receptors, no antigen is known. TCRdb keeps only in-frame clones here, not all; method: immunoSEQ multiplex PCR. Of about 120,000 clones in the sample, just over 90% were seen once. The sequencing here drew on unstimulated CD4+ T cells sorted from spleen or lymph node cells, taken before intestinal transplant. These receptor sequences come from a human donor who received an intestinal transplant.

The rearrangement joins TRBV6-8 to TRBJ1-5; 7 nucleotides match TRBD1. Trimming cost V 10 bases and J 4 bases; bases outside gene matches: 4. CDR1 and CDR2 from the germline V gene are MNHGY and SAAAGT. The CDR3 is 12 residues long. CDR3 residues: CATRDSNQPQHF. The CDR3 nucleotides read TGTGCCACCCGGGACAGTAATCAGCCCCAGCATTTT.

The sample holds a few counts of this clone. The V gene is TRBV25-1, the J gene TRBJ1-2; 7 nucleotides agree with TRBD1. Germline V gene lookup returns CDR1 MGHDK and CDR2 SYGVNS. The V segment lost 0 bases and the J segment 7 bases; nucleotides outside the gene matches: 5. The CDR3 is 14 amino acids. The DNA for the CDR3 is TGTGCCAGCAGTGAATACGACAGGGTTCGTGGCTACACCTTC. Translation gives CASSEYDRVRGYTF.

The genes are TRBV30 and TRBJ2-3, with 7 bases lining up with TRBD2. The CDR3 loop spans 14 amino acids. CDR1 GTSNPN and CDR2 SVGIG come from the germline V gene (reference sequence). The V and J ends lost 8 bases and 0 bases, in that order; junction bases with no gene match: 8. Here the CDR3 reads CAGGEGLSTDTQYF. DNA of the CDR3: TGTGCCGGGGGGGAGGGACTTAGCACAGATACGCAGTATTTT.

The genes are TRBV7-2 and TRBJ2-1, with TRBD2 matching 8 bases. With V trimmed by 4 bases and J by 8 bases, 13 bases remained unmatched. The CDR3 spans 16 residues. CDR1 is SGHTA and CDR2 is FQGNSA in the germline V gene. CDR3 DNA sequence: TGTGCCAGCAGCTCCATCGGGACTAGGAGAATCCATGAGCAGTTCTTC. Protein sequence: CASSSIGTRRIHEQFF.

This rearrangement joins TRBV28 to TRBJ1-2; D gene unclear. The germline V and J ends were trimmed by 10 bases and 9 bases, with 27 bases remaining between them. This CDR3 is built from 15 residues. Germline CDR1 is MDHEN and CDR2 is SYDVKM. The CDR3 DNA reads as TGTGCCACCCGGTCGGCGGGAAGTTCCCTAACGAGCTACACCTTC. Protein product: CATRSAGSSLTSYTF.

The chain carries TRBV11-2 and TRBJ1-1; no reliable D call. The CDR3 extends over 14 amino acids. Germline V gives CDR1 SGHAT, CDR2 FQNNGV. Trimming left V 1 base short and J 7 bases short, with 13 bases between. The CDR3 DNA reads TGTGCCAGCAGCTTAGGGTTCCAGGCGGGTGAAGCTTTCTTT. The encoded protein is CASSLGFQAGEAFF.

As regards this clone: A junction boundary mismatches the germline segment, possibly from a read error. The genes are TRBV10-3 and TRBJ2-7, with a possible D match to TRBD2 (7 bases). The CDR3 is made up of 17 amino acids. Per the germline V gene, CDR1 is ENHRY and CDR2 is SYGVKD. CDR3 sequence (DNA): TGTGCCATCAGTGCATCCGTAAGGGGGGGGCCCTCCGACGAGCAGTACTTC. Translated: CAISASVRGGPSDEQYF.

This chain's CDR3 is CASSLVSGFSTDTQYF. The CDR3 bases are TGCGCCAGCAGCTTGGTGTCAGGCTTTAGCACAGATACGCAGTATTTT. This sequence joins TRBV5-1 and TRBJ2-3; no reliable D call. Germline loops: CDR1 SGHRS, CDR2 YFSETQ. The CDR3 is 16 amino acids. V was shortened by 0 bases and J by 0 bases, with 11 bases between the two germline ends. Drawing the rest from reference TRBV5-1 and TRBJ2-3, the complete variable domain is KAGVTQTPRYLIKTRGQQVTLSCSPISGHRSVSWYQQTPGQGLQFLFEYFSETQRNKGNFPGRFSGRQFSNSRSEMNVSTLELGDSALYLCASSLVSGFSTDTQYFGPGTRLTVL.

The sample holds a few counts of this clone. The chain carries TRBV14 and TRBJ1-5, with no clear D. The CDR3 runs to 10 residues. Trimming stripped 8 bases from V and 8 bases from J, with 7 bases between. CDR1 SGHDN and CDR2 FVKESK come from the germline V gene. CDR3 loop: CASPGEPQHF. The CDR3 nucleotides read TGTGCCAGCCCCGGTGAGCCCCAGCATTTT.